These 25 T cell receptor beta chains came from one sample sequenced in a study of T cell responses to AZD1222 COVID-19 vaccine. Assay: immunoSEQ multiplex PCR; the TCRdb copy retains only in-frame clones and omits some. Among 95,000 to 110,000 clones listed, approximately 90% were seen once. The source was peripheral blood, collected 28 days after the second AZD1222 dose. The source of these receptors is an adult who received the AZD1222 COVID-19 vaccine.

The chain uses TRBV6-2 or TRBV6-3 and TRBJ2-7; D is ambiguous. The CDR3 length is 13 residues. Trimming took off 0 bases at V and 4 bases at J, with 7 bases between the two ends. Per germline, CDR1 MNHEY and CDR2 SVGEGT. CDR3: CASSYSSSYEQYF. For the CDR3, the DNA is TGTGCCAGCAGTTACTCGTCGTCGTACGAGCAGTACTTC.

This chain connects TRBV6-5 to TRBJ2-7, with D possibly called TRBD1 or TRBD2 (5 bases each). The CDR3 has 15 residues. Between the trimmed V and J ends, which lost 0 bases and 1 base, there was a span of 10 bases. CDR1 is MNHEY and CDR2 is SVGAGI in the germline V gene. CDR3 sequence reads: CASSYSGRISYEQYF. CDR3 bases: TGTGCCAGCAGTTACTCGGGACGGATTTCCTACGAGCAGTACTTC.

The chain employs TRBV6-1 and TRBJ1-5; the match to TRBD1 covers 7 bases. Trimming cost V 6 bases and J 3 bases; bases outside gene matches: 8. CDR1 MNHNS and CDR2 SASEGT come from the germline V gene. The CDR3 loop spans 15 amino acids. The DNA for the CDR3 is TGTGCCAGCAGGAACGACAGGGAATTCAATCAGCCCCAGCATTTT. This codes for CASRNDREFNQPQHF.

In DNA form, the CDR3 reads TGTGCCAGCAGCTTAATGGGGCCCACTGAAGCTTTCTTT. Translation gives CASSLMGPTEAFF. This rearrangement joins TRBV7-2 to TRBJ1-1, with TRBD1 as a possible D gene (5 bases). Trimming took off 2 bases at V and 4 bases at J, with 8 bases between the two ends. CDR3 length equals 13 residues. Germline lookup yields CDR1 SGHTA and CDR2 FQGNSA.

The CDR3 is CASSEWSGGAYEQYF. Written as DNA, the CDR3 is TGTGCCAGCAGTGAATGGAGCGGGGGGGCCTACGAGCAGTACTTC. This rearrangement joins TRBV25-1 to TRBJ2-7; 10 bases fit TRBD2. With V trimmed by 1 base and J by 2 bases, 2 bases remained unmatched. CDR3 length equals 15 residues. Looked up from germline, CDR1 is MGHDK and CDR2 is SYGVNS.

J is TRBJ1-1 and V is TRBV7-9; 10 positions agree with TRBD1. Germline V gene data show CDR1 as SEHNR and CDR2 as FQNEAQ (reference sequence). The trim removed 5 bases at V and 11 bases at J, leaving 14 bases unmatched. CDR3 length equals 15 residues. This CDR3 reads CASSGRDRGSPKAFF. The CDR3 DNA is TGTGCCAGCAGCGGAAGGGACAGGGGATCACCGAAGGCTTTCTTT.

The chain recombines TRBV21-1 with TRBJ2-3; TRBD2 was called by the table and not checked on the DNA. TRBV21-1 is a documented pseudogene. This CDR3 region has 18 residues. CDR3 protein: CASSQKPRAGPSTDTQYF. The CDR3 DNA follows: TGTGCCAGCAGCCAAAAGCCGCGGGCAGGACCTAGCACAGATACGCAGTATTTT.

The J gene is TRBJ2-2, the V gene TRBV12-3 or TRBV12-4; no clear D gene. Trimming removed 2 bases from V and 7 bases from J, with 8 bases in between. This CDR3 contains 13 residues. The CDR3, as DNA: TGTGCCAGCAGTTTACTGACCCTCGGGGAGCTGTTTTTT. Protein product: CASSLLTLGELFF.

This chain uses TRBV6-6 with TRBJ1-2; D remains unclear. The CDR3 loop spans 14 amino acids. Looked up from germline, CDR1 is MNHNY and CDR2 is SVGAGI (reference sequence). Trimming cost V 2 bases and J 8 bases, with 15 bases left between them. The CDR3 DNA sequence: TGTGCCAGCAGTTACAGGGAAAGTCTGCGAGGCTACACCTTC. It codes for CASSYRESLRGYTF.

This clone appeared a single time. The DNA of the CDR3 is TGTGCCAGTAGTCTCACTAACTATGGCTACACCTTC. The encoded protein is CASSLTNYGYTF. V gene TRBV19 combines with J gene TRBJ1-2; D gene ambiguous. The CDR3 consists of 12 residues. Germline V lookup: CDR1 LNHDA, CDR2 SQIVND (reference sequence). V was shortened by 5 bases and J by 0 bases, with 4 bases between the two germline ends.

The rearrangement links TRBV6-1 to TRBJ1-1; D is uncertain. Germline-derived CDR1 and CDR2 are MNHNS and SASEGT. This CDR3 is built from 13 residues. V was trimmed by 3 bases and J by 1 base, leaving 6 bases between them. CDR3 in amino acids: CASSDQPNTEAFF. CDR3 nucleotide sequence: TGTGCCAGCAGTGACCAACCGAACACTGAAGCTTTCTTT.

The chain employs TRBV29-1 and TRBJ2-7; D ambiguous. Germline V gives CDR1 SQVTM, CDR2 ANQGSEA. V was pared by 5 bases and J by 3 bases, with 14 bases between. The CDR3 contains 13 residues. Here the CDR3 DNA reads TGCAGCGTTTCTCACGGGCTGAGCTACGAGCAGTACTTC. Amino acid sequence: CSVSHGLSYEQYF.

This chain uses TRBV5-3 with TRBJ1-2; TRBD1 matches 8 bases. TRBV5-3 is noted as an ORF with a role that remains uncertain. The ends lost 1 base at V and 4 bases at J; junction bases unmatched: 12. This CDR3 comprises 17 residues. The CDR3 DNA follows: TGTGCCAGAAGCTTGATAGGCAGGGGGCGAGATATCTATGGCTACACCTTC. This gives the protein CARSLIGRGRDIYGYTF.

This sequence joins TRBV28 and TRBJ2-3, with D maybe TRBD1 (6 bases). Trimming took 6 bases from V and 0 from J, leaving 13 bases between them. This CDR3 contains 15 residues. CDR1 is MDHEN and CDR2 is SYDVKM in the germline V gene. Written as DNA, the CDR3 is TGTGCCAGCAGCTGGACAGTGGGTAGCACAGATACGCAGTATTTT. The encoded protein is CASSWTVGSTDTQYF.

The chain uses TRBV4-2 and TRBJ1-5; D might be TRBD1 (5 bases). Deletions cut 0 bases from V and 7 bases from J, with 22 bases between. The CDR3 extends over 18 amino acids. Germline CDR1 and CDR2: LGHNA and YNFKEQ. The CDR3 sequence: CASSQDPEDPRVGQPQHF. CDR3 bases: TGTGCCAGCAGCCAAGATCCCGAAGATCCCAGGGTAGGGCAGCCCCAGCATTTT.

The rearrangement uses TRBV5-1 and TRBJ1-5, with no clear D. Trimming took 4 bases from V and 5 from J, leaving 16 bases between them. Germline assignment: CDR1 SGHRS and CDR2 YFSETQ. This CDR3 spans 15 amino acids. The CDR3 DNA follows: TGCGCCAGCAGCCTCGAGCCGGGCGCGGATCAGCCCCAGCATTTT. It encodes CASSLEPGADQPQHF.

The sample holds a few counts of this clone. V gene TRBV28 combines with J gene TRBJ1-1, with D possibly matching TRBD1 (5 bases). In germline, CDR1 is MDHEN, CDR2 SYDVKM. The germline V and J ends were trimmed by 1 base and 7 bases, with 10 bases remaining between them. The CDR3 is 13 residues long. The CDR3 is CASSLSGGGEAFF. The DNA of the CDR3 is TGTGCCAGCAGTTTATCGGGCGGGGGTGAAGCTTTCTTT.

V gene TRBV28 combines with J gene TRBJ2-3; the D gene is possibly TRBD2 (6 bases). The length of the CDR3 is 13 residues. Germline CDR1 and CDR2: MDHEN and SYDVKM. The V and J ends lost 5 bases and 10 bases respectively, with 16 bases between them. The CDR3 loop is CASSPPAGLPQYF. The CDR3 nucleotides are TGTGCCAGCAGTCCCCCCGCGGGGCTTCCGCAGTATTTT.

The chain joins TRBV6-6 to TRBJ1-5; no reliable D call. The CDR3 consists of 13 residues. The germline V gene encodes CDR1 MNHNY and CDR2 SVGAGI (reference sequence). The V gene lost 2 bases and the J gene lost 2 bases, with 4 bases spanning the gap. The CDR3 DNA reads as TGTGCCAGCAGTTACGTGGGCAATCAGCCCCAGCATTTT. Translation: CASSYVGNQPQHF.

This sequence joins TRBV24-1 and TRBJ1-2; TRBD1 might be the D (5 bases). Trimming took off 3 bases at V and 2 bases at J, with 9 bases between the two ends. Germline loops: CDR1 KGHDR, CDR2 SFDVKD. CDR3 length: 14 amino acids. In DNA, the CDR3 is TGTGCCACCAGTGATCACCCAGGGAACTATGGCTACACCTTC. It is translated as CATSDHPGNYGYTF.

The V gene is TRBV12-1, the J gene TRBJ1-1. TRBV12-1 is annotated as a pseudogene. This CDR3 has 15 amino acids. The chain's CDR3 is CASSFRGSFNTEAFF. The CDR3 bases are TGTGCCAGCAGCTTTCGGGGCTCGTTTAACACTGAAGCTTTCTTT.

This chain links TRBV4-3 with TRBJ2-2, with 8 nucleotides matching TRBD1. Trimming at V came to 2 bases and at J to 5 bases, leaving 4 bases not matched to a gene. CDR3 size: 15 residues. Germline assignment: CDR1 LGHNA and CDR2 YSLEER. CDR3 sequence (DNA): TGCGCCAGCAGCCAACAGACAGGGGTGACCGGGGAGCTGTTTTTT. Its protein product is CASSQQTGVTGELFF.

The CDR3 DNA sequence: TGCAGTGCTAGTGGGTGGGGGACCGGTGGAGATACGCAGTATTTT. Translation gives CSASGWGTGGDTQYF. This rearrangement joins TRBV20-1 to TRBJ2-3, with D perhaps matching TRBD1 or TRBD2 (5 bases each). Germline CDR1 and CDR2: DFQATT and SNEGSKA (reference sequence). V was trimmed by 3 bases and J by 5 bases, leaving 18 bases between them. The CDR3 is made up of 15 amino acids.

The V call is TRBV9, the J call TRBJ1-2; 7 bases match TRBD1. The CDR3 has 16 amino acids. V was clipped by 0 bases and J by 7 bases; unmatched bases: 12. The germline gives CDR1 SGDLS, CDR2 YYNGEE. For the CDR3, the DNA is TGTGCCAGCAGCGTAGAGGGGAGACAGGGACTTGGTGGCTACACCTTC. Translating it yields CASSVEGRQGLGGYTF.

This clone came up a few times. CDR3 amino acids: CASREGHYGYTF. The CDR3 nucleotides read TGTGCCAGCAGGGAGGGGCACTATGGCTACACCTTC. The chain joins TRBV27 to TRBJ1-2; D is perhaps TRBD1 (5 bases). Deletions cut 6 bases from V and 3 bases from J, with 8 bases between. The CDR3 has 12 amino acids. Germline values: CDR1 MNHEY, CDR2 SMNVEV (reference sequence).